Below are 5 T cell receptor beta chains sequenced from a single sample in a study of T cell responses to AZD1222 COVID-19 vaccine. Profiling relied on immunoSEQ multiplex PCR, and the TCRdb table lists in-frame clones only, not all of them. The repertoire holds about 140,000 clones, with roughly 92% as singletons. The sequencing used peripheral blood, collected on day 0 of AZD1222 vaccination. The receptors stem from an adult in good health.

CDR3 DNA: TGTGCCAGCAGCCCTTATGGAATAGTTTTGGCGGGAGGAAGTACCGGGGAGCTGTTTTTT. Amino acid sequence: CASSPYGIVLAGGSTGELFF. The rearrangement uses TRBV6-2 or TRBV6-3 and TRBJ2-2, with 8 bases fitting TRBD2. Germline CDR1 and CDR2: MNHEY and SVGEGT. J gave up 5 bases and V 6 bases, and 23 bases lay outside the gene matches. This CDR3 region has 20 residues.

V usage is TRBV13 and J usage is TRBJ2-5, with D possibly matching TRBD1 (6 bases). V was pared by 3 bases and J by 5 bases, with 13 bases between. This CDR3 comprises 14 residues. Germline V gene lookup returns CDR1 PRHDT and CDR2 FYEKMQ (reference sequence). CDR3 sequence reads: CASSLLAGVETQYF. CDR3 DNA sequence: TGTGCCAGCAGCTTGCTAGCAGGGGTCGAGACCCAGTACTTC. Supplemented by reference TRBV13 and TRBJ2-5, the full variable domain reads AAGVIQSPRHLIKEKRETATLKCYPIPRHDTVYWYQQGPGQDPQFLISFYEKMQSDKGSIPDRFSAQQFSDYHSELNMSSLELGDSALYFCASSLLAGVETQYFGPGTRLLVL.

The genes are TRBV30 and TRBJ2-3; a weak D match, TRBD1 (5 bases). V lost 3 bases and J 4 bases, leaving 14 bases between the germline ends. The CDR3 runs 14 residues. The germline CDR1 and CDR2 sequences are GTSNPN and SVGIG (reference sequence). CDR3 bases: TGTGCCTGGAGGCCCCCTGGGGCGGCAGATACGCAGTATTTT. It translates to CAWRPPGAADTQYF.

V gene TRBV15 combines with J gene TRBJ1-1, with a possible D match to TRBD1 (5 bases). Germline-derived CDR1 and CDR2 are LNHNV and YYDKDF (reference sequence). This CDR3 has 14 residues. Trimming left V 3 bases short and J 0 bases short, with 8 bases between. CDR3 in amino acids: CATSREGMNTEAFF. In DNA, the CDR3 is TGTGCCACCAGCAGGGAGGGGATGAACACTGAAGCTTTCTTT.

J is TRBJ1-1 and V is TRBV6-5; perhaps TRBD1 as D (5 bases). The CDR3 runs to 13 residues. V lost 4 bases, J lost 6 bases, and 12 bases lay in between. From germline, CDR1 is MNHEY and CDR2 SVGAGI. The CDR3 is CASSWGRAAEAFF. The CDR3, as DNA: TGTGCCAGCAGTTGGGGACGGGCGGCTGAAGCTTTCTTT.